This is a list of T cell receptor beta chains from one sample in a study of shared clonotypes between healthy human individuals. The protocol was immunoSEQ multiplex PCR, while the TCRdb copy is restricted to in-frame clones and leaves out a portion. The data contain roughly 2,000,000 clones, 90% to 95% of them singletons. The specimen was naive CD8+ T cells from PBMCs. The receptors shown here come from a man between 18 and 35 years old in good health. Some clones in this sample may be carry-over from other donors' samples. Each CDR3 is given with its conserved first and last residue. D genes are given only for firm matches. Only part of the rows carry a size: once, few, many, or a class if the clone is expanded.

D gene: .; V gene: TRBV27; clone size: .; J gene: TRBJ2-2; CDR3 protein: CASSLLRLNTGELFF; CDR3 DNA: TGTGCCAGCAGTTTACTGCGGTTGAACACCGGGGAGCTGTTTTTT
D gene: TRBD2; V gene: TRBV4-3; clone size: .; J gene: TRBJ2-2; CDR3 protein: CASSQGTSGREGTGELFF; CDR3 DNA: TGCGCCAGCAGCCAAGGGACTAGCGGGAGGGAAGGCACCGGGGAGCTGTTTTTT
D gene: .; V gene: TRBV18; clone size: .; J gene: TRBJ2-4; CDR3 protein: CASSQPQSGLRGNIQYF; CDR3 DNA: TGTGCCAGCTCACAACCACAGTCAGGGCTACGTGGTAACATTCAGTACTTC
D gene: .; V gene: TRBV28; clone size: .; J gene: TRBJ1-1; CDR3 protein: CASRHSGSTTGLLNTEAFF; CDR3 DNA: TGTGCCAGCAGGCACTCCGGGAGCACGACAGGACTTCTGAACACTGAAGCTTTCTTT
D gene: .; V gene: TRBV21-1; clone size: .; J gene: TRBJ2-7; CDR3 protein: CASSKMAPSGRFSYEQYF; CDR3 DNA: TGTGCCAGCAGCAAAATGGCCCCTAGCGGGAGGTTCTCCTACGAGCAGTACTTC
D gene: .; V gene: TRBV7-8; clone size: .; J gene: TRBJ1-1; CDR3 protein: CASSLYLSNTEAFF; CDR3 DNA: TGTGCCAGCAGCTTATATCTATCGAACACTGAAGCTTTCTTT
D gene: TRBD1; V gene: TRBV13; clone size: once; J gene: TRBJ2-7; CDR3 protein: CASRYRTGLRYEQYF; CDR3 DNA: TGTGCCAGCAGATATCGGACAGGTCTCCGTTACGAGCAGTACTTC
D gene: .; V gene: TRBV7-7; clone size: .; J gene: TRBJ2-5; CDR3 protein: CASGDRGRMQVETQYF; CDR3 DNA: TGTGCCAGCGGTGACCGGGGGCGGATGCAGGTGGAGACCCAGTACTTC
D gene: .; V gene: TRBV7-9; clone size: once; J gene: TRBJ2-1; CDR3 protein: CASRSHSAAYYNEQFF; CDR3 DNA: TGTGCCAGCAGGTCTCACTCAGCGGCCTACTACAATGAGCAGTTCTTC
D gene: .; V gene: TRBV21-1; clone size: .; J gene: TRBJ2-1; CDR3 protein: CASSTNRLTYNEQFF; CDR3 DNA: TGTGCCAGCAGCACGAACAGGCTAACCTACAATGAGCAGTTCTTC
D gene: .; V gene: TRBV28; clone size: .; J gene: TRBJ1-1; CDR3 protein: CASSSRQDPMNTEAFF; CDR3 DNA: TGTGCCAGCAGTAGCCGACAGGACCCCATGAACACTGAAGCTTTCTTT
D gene: .; V gene: TRBV7-8; clone size: .; J gene: TRBJ2-7; CDR3 protein: CASSFNGGNSYEQYF; CDR3 DNA: TGTGCCAGCAGCTTTAACGGCGGCAACTCCTACGAGCAGTACTTC
D gene: .; V gene: TRBV11-2; clone size: few; J gene: TRBJ1-4; CDR3 protein: CASGGTGMGEKLFF; CDR3 DNA: TGTGCCAGCGGGGGTACAGGGATGGGAGAAAAACTGTTTTTT
D gene: TRBD1; V gene: TRBV4-2; clone size: .; J gene: TRBJ2-3; CDR3 protein: CASSPRGDRGRKDTQYF; CDR3 DNA: TGTGCCAGCAGCCCTCGGGGGGACAGGGGACGTAAAGATACGCAGTATTTT
D gene: .; V gene: TRBV29-1; clone size: .; J gene: TRBJ2-7; CDR3 protein: CSVPIPGHPSYEQYF; CDR3 DNA: TGCAGCGTCCCAATTCCGGGACACCCCTCCTACGAGCAGTACTTC
D gene: .; V gene: TRBV28; clone size: .; J gene: TRBJ2-1; CDR3 protein: CASSLAGTKGNEQFF; CDR3 DNA: TGTGCCAGCAGTTTAGCCGGGACCAAAGGCAATGAGCAGTTCTTC
D gene: TRBD2; V gene: TRBV7-9; clone size: .; J gene: TRBJ2-1; CDR3 protein: CASSPSGLAGGFRFDEQFF; CDR3 DNA: TGTGCCAGCAGCCCGTCGGGACTAGCGGGAGGATTCCGATTCGATGAGCAGTTCTTC
D gene: .; V gene: TRBV7-3; clone size: few; J gene: TRBJ1-1; CDR3 protein: CASSWTQNTEAFF; CDR3 DNA: TGTGCCAGCAGCTGGACACAGAACACTGAAGCTTTCTTT
D gene: TRBD2; V gene: TRBV7-9; clone size: .; J gene: TRBJ2-1; CDR3 protein: CASSLGLAGVMDYNEQFF; CDR3 DNA: TGTGCCAGCAGCTTAGGACTAGCGGGAGTGATGGACTACAATGAGCAGTTCTTC
D gene: TRBD2; V gene: TRBV11-2; clone size: .; J gene: TRBJ2-7; CDR3 protein: CASSLGLAGSYEQYF; CDR3 DNA: TGTGCCAGCAGCTTGGGACTAGCGGGATCCTACGAGCAGTACTTC
D gene: .; V gene: TRBV4-2; clone size: .; J gene: TRBJ2-7; CDR3 protein: CASRGQGEGPYEQYF; CDR3 DNA: TGTGCCAGCAGAGGGCAGGGGGAGGGCCCCTACGAGCAGTACTTC
D gene: TRBD1; V gene: TRBV7-8; clone size: .; J gene: TRBJ2-1; CDR3 protein: CASSSKGSGTGYNEQFF; CDR3 DNA: TGTGCCAGCAGCTCAAAGGGTTCCGGGACAGGTTACAATGAGCAGTTCTTC
D gene: .; V gene: TRBV28; clone size: .; J gene: TRBJ2-4; CDR3 protein: CASSPTGLAKNIQYF; CDR3 DNA: TGTGCCAGCAGTCCTACAGGTTTAGCCAAAAACATTCAGTACTTC
D gene: .; V gene: TRBV4-3; clone size: .; J gene: TRBJ2-1; CDR3 protein: CASSQDQDNEQFF; CDR3 DNA: TGCGCCAGCAGCCAAGATCAGGACAATGAGCAGTTCTTC
D gene: .; V gene: TRBV7-9; clone size: .; J gene: TRBJ2-1; CDR3 protein: CASSPPSSYNEQFF; CDR3 DNA: TGTGCCAGCAGTCCCCCGTCCTCCTACAATGAGCAGTTCTTC
D gene: .; V gene: TRBV5-6; clone size: once; J gene: TRBJ2-3; CDR3 protein: CASSLGGRFTQYF; CDR3 DNA: TGTGCCAGCAGCTTGGGAGGTCGCTTTACGCAGTATTTT
D gene: .; V gene: TRBV15; clone size: .; J gene: TRBJ2-7; CDR3 protein: CATKEGPHLSYEQYF; CDR3 DNA: TGTGCCACCAAGGAGGGCCCCCACCTCTCCTACGAGCAGTACTTC
D gene: TRBD1; V gene: TRBV5-1; clone size: .; J gene: TRBJ1-5; CDR3 protein: CASSWGQGNQPQHF; CDR3 DNA: TGCGCCAGCAGCTGGGGACAGGGAAATCAGCCCCAGCATTTT
D gene: .; V gene: TRBV7-8; clone size: .; J gene: TRBJ2-2; CDR3 protein: CASSLGLGTPTGELFF; CDR3 DNA: TGTGCCAGCAGCTTGGGATTGGGGACGCCTACCGGGGAGCTGTTTTTT